One and the same sample provided the 3 T cell receptor beta chains below, sequenced in a study of blood T cell repertoires in COVID-19. Sequencing used immunoSEQ multiplex PCR; TCRdb keeps in-frame clones, though not all of them. The table has roughly 68,000 clones, roughly 77% seen once; the top ten hold 9.2%. The sequencing input was peripheral blood. These receptors all come from a human donor in a cohort sampled during active COVID-19.

The chain recombines TRBV29-1 with TRBJ2-1; tentative D call: TRBD2 (7 bases). The germline CDR1 and CDR2 sequences are SQVTM and ANQGSEA. This CDR3 has 14 amino acids. The V end lost 7 bases, the J end lost 10 bases, and 23 bases lay between the germline ends. CDR3 sequence (DNA): TGCAGCGCCACTGATGGGTGGGAGGGGGAAGAGCAGTTCTTC. As protein: CSATDGWEGEEQFF.

This clone was observed a single time. The genes are TRBV7-6 and TRBJ2-1; 7 nucleotides align to TRBD2. The J segment lost 1 base and the V segment lost 1 base, leaving 4 bases of the junction unmatched. CDR1 and CDR2 (germline): SGHVS, FNYEAQ. The CDR3 is 16 residues long. In DNA, the CDR3 is TGTGCCAGCAGCTTAGGTGGGAGGGTATCCTACAATGAGCAGTTCTTC. This translates into CASSLGGRVSYNEQFF.

Many counts were recorded for this clone. The chain links TRBV5-4 to TRBJ2-2; TRBD2 agrees at 7 bases. Trimming at V came to 3 bases and at J to 6 bases, leaving 5 bases not matched to a gene. The CDR3 sequence is 14 residues long. Per the germline V gene, CDR1 is SGHNT and CDR2 is YYREEE (reference sequence). CDR3 amino acids: CASSSGGGAGELFF. CDR3 nucleotides: TGTGCCAGCAGCTCGGGAGGCGGGGCCGGGGAGCTGTTTTTT.